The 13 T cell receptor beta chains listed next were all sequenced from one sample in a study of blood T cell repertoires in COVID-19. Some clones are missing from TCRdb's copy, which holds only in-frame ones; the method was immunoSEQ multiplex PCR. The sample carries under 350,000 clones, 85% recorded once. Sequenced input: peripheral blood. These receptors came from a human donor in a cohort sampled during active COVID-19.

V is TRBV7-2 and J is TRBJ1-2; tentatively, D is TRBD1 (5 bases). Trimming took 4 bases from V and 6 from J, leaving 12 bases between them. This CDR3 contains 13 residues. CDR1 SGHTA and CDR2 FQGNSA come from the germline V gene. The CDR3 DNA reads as TGTGCCAGCAGCTCGGGGGGAGGGAATGGCTACACCTTC. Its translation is CASSSGGGNGYTF.

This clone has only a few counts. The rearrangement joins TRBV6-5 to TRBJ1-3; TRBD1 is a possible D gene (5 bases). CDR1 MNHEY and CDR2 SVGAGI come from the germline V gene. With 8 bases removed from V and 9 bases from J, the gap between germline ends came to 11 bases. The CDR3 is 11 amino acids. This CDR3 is CASSRGGTIYF. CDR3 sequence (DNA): TGTGCCAGCTCCCGGGGGGGCACCATATATTTT.

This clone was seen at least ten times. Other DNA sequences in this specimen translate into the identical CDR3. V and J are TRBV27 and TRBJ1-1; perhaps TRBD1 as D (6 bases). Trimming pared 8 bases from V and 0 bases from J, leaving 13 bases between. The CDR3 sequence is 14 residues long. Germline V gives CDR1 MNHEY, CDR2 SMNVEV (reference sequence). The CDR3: CASSRGAVNTEAFF. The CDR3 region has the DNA TGTGCCAGCTCTCGGGGGGCTGTGAACACTGAAGCTTTCTTT.

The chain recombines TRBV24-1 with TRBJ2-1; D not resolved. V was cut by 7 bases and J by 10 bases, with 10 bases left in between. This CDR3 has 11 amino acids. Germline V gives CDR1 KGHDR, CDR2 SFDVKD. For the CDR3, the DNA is TGTGCCACCAGGGAGTTTTTAGAGCAGTTCTTC. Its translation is CATREFLEQFF.

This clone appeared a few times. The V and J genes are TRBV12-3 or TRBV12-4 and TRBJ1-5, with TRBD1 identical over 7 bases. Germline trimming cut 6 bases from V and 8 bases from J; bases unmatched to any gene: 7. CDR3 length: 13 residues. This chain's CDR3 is CASSRDRDKPQHF. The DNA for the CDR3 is TGTGCCAGCAGCCGTGACAGGGACAAGCCCCAGCATTTT.

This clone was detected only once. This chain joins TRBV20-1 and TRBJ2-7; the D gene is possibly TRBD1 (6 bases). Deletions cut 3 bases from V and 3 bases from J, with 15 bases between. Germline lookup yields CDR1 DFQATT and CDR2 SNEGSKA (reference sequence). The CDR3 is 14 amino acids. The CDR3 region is CSASPRGSGYEQYF. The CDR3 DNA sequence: TGCAGTGCTAGTCCAAGGGGGAGCGGCTACGAGCAGTACTTC.

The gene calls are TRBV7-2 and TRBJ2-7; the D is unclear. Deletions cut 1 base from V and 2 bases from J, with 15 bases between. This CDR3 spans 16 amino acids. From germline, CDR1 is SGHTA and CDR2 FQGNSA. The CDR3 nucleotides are TGTGCCAGCAGCTTAGTGAACTACCCGATCACCTACGAGCAGTACTTC. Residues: CASSLVNYPITYEQYF.

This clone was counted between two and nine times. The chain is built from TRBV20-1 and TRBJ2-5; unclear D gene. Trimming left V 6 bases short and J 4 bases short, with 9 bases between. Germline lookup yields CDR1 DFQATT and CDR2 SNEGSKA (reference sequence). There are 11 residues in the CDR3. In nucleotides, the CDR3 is TGCAGTGCCGCCGATAGAGAGACCCAGTACTTC. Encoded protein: CSAADRETQYF.

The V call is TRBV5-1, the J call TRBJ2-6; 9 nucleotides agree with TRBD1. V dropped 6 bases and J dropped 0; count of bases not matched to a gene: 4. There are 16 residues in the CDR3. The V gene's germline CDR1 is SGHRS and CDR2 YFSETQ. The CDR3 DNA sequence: TGCGCCAGCACGACAGGGGGTAACTCTGGGGCCAACGTCCTGACTTTC. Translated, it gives CASTTGGNSGANVLTF.

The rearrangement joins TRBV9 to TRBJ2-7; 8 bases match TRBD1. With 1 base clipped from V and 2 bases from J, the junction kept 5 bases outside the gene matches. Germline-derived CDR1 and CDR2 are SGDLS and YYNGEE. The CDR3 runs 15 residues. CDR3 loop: CASSVNDRGPYEQYF. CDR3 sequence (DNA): TGTGCCAGCAGCGTAAACGACAGGGGTCCCTACGAGCAGTACTTC.

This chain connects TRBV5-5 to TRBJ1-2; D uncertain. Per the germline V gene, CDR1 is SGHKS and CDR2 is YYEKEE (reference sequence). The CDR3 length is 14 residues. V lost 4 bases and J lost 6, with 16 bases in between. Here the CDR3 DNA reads TGTGCCAGCAGCCCGAGGGTGTGGGATGATGGCTACACCTTC. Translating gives CASSPRVWDDGYTF.

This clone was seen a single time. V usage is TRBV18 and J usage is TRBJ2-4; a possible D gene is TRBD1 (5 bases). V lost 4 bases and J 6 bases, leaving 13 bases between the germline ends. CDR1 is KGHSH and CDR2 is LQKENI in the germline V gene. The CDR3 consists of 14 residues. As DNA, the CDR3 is TGTGCCAGCTCACAGGCTCAGGGCAGAAACATTCAGTACTTC. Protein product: CASSQAQGRNIQYF.

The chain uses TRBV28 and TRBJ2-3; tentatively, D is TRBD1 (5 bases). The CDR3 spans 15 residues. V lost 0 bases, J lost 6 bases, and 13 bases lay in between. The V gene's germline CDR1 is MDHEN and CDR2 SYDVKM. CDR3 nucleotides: TGTGCCAGCAGTTTATGGGCTACAGGAGAGGATACGCAGTATTTT. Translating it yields CASSLWATGEDTQYF.